This T cell receptor beta chain was sequenced for a study of regulatory T cells in long-lasting Graves disease. Study-wide points: Among the persistent patients, thousands of public clonotypes were shared, more than the approximately 1,000 shared among new patients.

This CDR3 has 14 amino acids. Trimming left V 1 base short and J 3 bases short, with 11 bases between. Germline V CDR1 and CDR2: SGHRS, YFSETQ. Building the TCR beta libraries relied on iRepertoire HTBI primers, and CDR3 regions underwent Arm-PCR. The authors' processing: Samples collectively showed fewer than 80 TRBV and roughly 15 TRBJ segments. A single record per CDR3 protein comes from TCRdb applying MiXCR to the multiplex PCR reads. Here the V and J calls rest on TCRdb's processing, not on the authors' analysis. In the table there are some 240,000 distinct CDR3 sequences, roughly 19% of which are singletons. This clonotype appeared many times. Its antigen is not known. This sample's time point: newly diagnosed GD, antithyroid drugs for less than 3 months. The TCR library was made from RNA that had been extracted from PBMCs in TRIzol. Separately, the same data were catalogued under a study of T cells in Graves' hyperthyroidism and ophthalmopathy.

The input for sequencing was peripheral blood mononuclear cells (PBMCs), taken at new diagnosis, from a patient treated with antithyroid drugs. The source of this sequence is a young woman with Graves disease. V is TRBV5-1 and J is TRBJ2-7, with D perhaps being TRBD1 or TRBD2 (5 bases each). CDR3 coding DNA: TGCGCCAGCAGCTTGCGTGGGGGAGACTACGAGCAGTACTTC. Protein sequence: CASSLRGGDYEQYF.